The 32 T cell receptor beta chains presented below share a single source sample, sequenced in a study of shared clonotypes between healthy human individuals. Sequenced by immunoSEQ multiplex PCR; TCRdb stores in-frame clones only, minus some. Found here are roughly 1,800,000 clones, approximately 94% of them singletons; the top ten hold 0.9% to 1.5%. CD45RO-negative cells were positively selected for CCR7, leaving out terminally differentiated effector memory CD45RA+ cells. Sequenced sample: naive CD8+ T cells sorted from blood. These receptor sequences come from a man aged 18-30 years in good health.

The CDR3 nucleotides read TGTGCCACAAAACGTGGACACAACACTGAAGCTTTCTTT. Translated: CATKRGHNTEAFF. The chain recombines TRBV2 with TRBJ1-1, with D perhaps matching TRBD1 (5 bases). Trimming left V 10 bases short and J 2 bases short, with 14 bases between. CDR1 and CDR2 from the germline V gene are SNHLY and FYNNEI. The CDR3 length is 13 residues.

The chain combines TRBV30 with TRBJ2-1; 8 bases map to TRBD2. Trimming removed 8 bases from V and 7 bases from J; junction bases left unmatched: 10. Germline CDR1 is GTSNPN and CDR2 is SVGIG (reference sequence). CDR3 length equals 13 residues. CDR3 protein: CAGLFGGGNEQFF. CDR3 nucleotide sequence: TGTGCCGGGCTATTTGGCGGGGGGAATGAGCAGTTCTTC.

Points on this clone: This sample also contains other DNA sequences that code for the same CDR3. The gene calls are TRBV6-5 and TRBJ2-7; D gene ambiguous. V lost 4 bases to trimming and J lost 5 bases, with 6 bases between them. The CDR3 is made up of 11 amino acids. Germline CDR1 reads MNHEY; CDR2 reads SVGAGI. CDR3 sequence reads: CASSSIHEQYF. The CDR3 nucleotides read TGTGCCAGCAGTTCCATTCACGAGCAGTACTTC.

This clone came up a few times. The chain combines TRBV2 with TRBJ1-1; 11 bases line up with TRBD1. The CDR3 covers 15 residues. Germline assignment: CDR1 SNHLY and CDR2 FYNNEI. V shed 6 bases, J shed 0 bases, and the junction held 3 bases outside the gene matches. The CDR3 region is CASSLGQGVNTEAFF. CDR3 DNA: TGTGCCAGCAGCCTGGGACAGGGGGTGAACACTGAAGCTTTCTTT.

The chain has TRBV10-1 and TRBJ2-7; the D is unclear. The CDR3 runs 15 residues. Trimming stripped 0 bases from V and 5 bases from J, with 14 bases between. In germline, CDR1 is WNHNN, CDR2 SYGVQD (reference sequence). The DNA of the CDR3 is TGCGCCAGCAGTGAGTCTAGAGGCCTGGGTGACGAGCAGTACTTC. Protein product: CASSESRGLGDEQYF.

This clone was observed a single time. This rearrangement joins TRBV29-1 to TRBJ2-7; the D gene is possibly TRBD2 (6 bases). The CDR3 length is 13 residues. The germline V gene encodes CDR1 SQVTM and CDR2 ANQGSEA. The V end lost 3 bases, the J end lost 7 bases, and 16 bases lay between the germline ends. CDR3 residues: CSVEGGTLKEQYF. In nucleotides, the CDR3 is TGCAGCGTTGAGGGGGGAACCCTTAAAGAGCAGTACTTC.

The J gene is TRBJ2-7, the V gene TRBV21-1; the table's D call, TRBD1, was not checked against the DNA. TRBV21-1 constitutes a pseudogene. The CDR3 has 16 residues. CDR3 DNA sequence: TGTGCCAGCAGCCGCCGAGACAGGGGGCATACCTACGAGCAGTACTTC. Translated: CASSRRDRGHTYEQYF.

The chain employs TRBV7-8 and TRBJ2-5; TRBD2 is a possible D gene (6 bases). CDR1 and CDR2 (germline): SGHVS, FQNEAQ. The CDR3 consists of 15 residues. The V end was cut by 3 bases, the J end by 1 base, with 12 bases between. In DNA form, the CDR3 reads TGTGCCAGCAGCTTCGACGGGACTCCCCAAGAGACCCAGTACTTC. Translated: CASSFDGTPQETQYF.

The rearrangement joins TRBV2 to TRBJ2-1; 8 bases map to TRBD2. Germline lookup yields CDR1 SNHLY and CDR2 FYNNEI. This CDR3 has 14 amino acids. V gave up 4 bases and J gave up 5 bases; unmatched junction bases: 4. The CDR3 sequence: CASSAGLADNEQFF. In nucleotides, the CDR3 is TGTGCCAGCAGTGCCGGACTAGCAGACAATGAGCAGTTCTTC.

The chain joins TRBV7-9 to TRBJ1-6; a weak D match, TRBD1 (5 bases). The CDR3 spans 17 residues. Germline V gene sequence: CDR1 SEHNR, CDR2 FQNEAQ (reference sequence). V gave up 7 bases and J gave up 10 bases, with 26 bases separating them. In DNA form, the CDR3 reads TGTGCCAGCACCTTGGACAAAGGGAGGACCCGGGGGTCACCCCTCCACTTT. The encoded protein is CASTLDKGRTRGSPLHF.

The chain employs TRBV27 and TRBJ2-1; 7 nucleotides agree with TRBD2. CDR3 length: 13 amino acids. The germline V gene has CDR1 MNHEY and CDR2 SMNVEV (reference sequence). Trimming took 6 bases from V and 10 from J; bases not matched to a gene: 9. The CDR3 bases are TGTGCCAGCAGGATGTCTAGCGGCGGCGAGCAGTTCTTC. Its protein is CASRMSSGGEQFF.

The rearrangement uses TRBV5-4 and TRBJ2-7, with 9 bases matching TRBD1. Germline assignment: CDR1 SGHNT and CDR2 YYREEE (reference sequence). V gave up 6 bases and J gave up 3 bases; unmatched junction bases: 4. This CDR3 spans 13 amino acids. Here the CDR3 DNA reads TGTGCCAGCACCGGGACAGGGAGCTACGAGCAGTACTTC. This translates into CASTGTGSYEQYF.

The rearrangement uses TRBV28 and TRBJ2-2; the match to TRBD2 covers 7 bases. Germline V gene sequence: CDR1 MDHEN, CDR2 SYDVKM. This CDR3 is 16 amino acids long. The V segment lost 2 bases and the J segment 2 bases; nucleotides outside the gene matches: 5. The CDR3 DNA sequence: TGTGCCAGCAGTTTAGAGGCGGGAGCAAACACCGGGGAGCTGTTTTTT. Protein product: CASSLEAGANTGELFF.

The rearrangement joins TRBV13 to TRBJ2-5, with TRBD1 matching over 8 bases. V shed 3 bases, J shed 11 bases, and the junction held 8 bases outside the gene matches. The CDR3 extends over 13 amino acids. Germline loops: CDR1 PRHDT, CDR2 FYEKMQ (reference sequence). As DNA, the CDR3 is TGTGCCAGCAGCTTGGGACAGGCCGGAGAGCAGTACTTC. Protein sequence: CASSLGQAGEQYF.

The chain carries TRBV27 and TRBJ1-6; D is unclear. Germline V gene sequence: CDR1 MNHEY, CDR2 SMNVEV (reference sequence). V was cut by 0 bases and J by 1 base, with 10 bases left in between. The CDR3 covers 17 residues. The CDR3 sequence is CASSLSAEMSYNSPLHF. DNA of the CDR3: TGTGCCAGCAGTTTATCCGCTGAGATGTCCTATAATTCACCCCTCCACTTT.

The chain carries TRBV7-9 and TRBJ2-2; D uncertain. This CDR3 region has 11 residues. With 4 bases removed from V and 10 bases from J, the gap between germline ends came to 7 bases. Per the germline V gene, CDR1 is SEHNR and CDR2 is FQNEAQ (reference sequence). CDR3 bases: TGTGCCAGCAGCTACACAGCGGAGCTGTTTTTT. Translation gives CASSYTAELFF. Supplemented by reference TRBV7-9 and TRBJ2-2, the full variable domain reads DTGVSQNPRHKITKRGQNVTFRCDPISEHNRLYWYRQTLGQGPEFLTYFQNEAQLEKSRLLSDRFSAERPKGSFSTLEIQRTEQGDSAMYLCASSYTAELFFGEGSRLTVL.

V usage is TRBV29-1 and J usage is TRBJ2-1, with D uncertain. The CDR3 is 13 residues long. Germline loops: CDR1 SQVTM, CDR2 ANQGSEA. The germline V and J ends were trimmed by 2 bases and 7 bases, with 12 bases remaining between them. CDR3 bases: TGCAGCGTTGAAAAAGGTACCGGGAATGAGCAGTTCTTC. It specifies CSVEKGTGNEQFF.

This sequence joins TRBV29-1 and TRBJ2-7; 7 bases line up with TRBD1. CDR1 SQVTM and CDR2 ANQGSEA come from the germline V gene. V lost 5 bases, J lost 6 bases, and 7 bases stayed unmatched. CDR3 length: 12 amino acids. The CDR3 coding sequence is TGCAGCGTTCCAACAGGGGCGGGCGAGCAGTACTTC. As protein: CSVPTGAGEQYF.

V usage is TRBV7-2 and J usage is TRBJ2-7; tentative D call: TRBD2 (6 bases). There are 14 residues in the CDR3. The V gene lost 3 bases and the J gene lost 1 base, with 10 bases spanning the gap. Germline CDR1 SGHTA, CDR2 FQGNSA. CDR3 sequence (DNA): TGTGCCAGCAGCTTCCGGGACTGGTCCTACGAGCAGTACTTC. Amino acid sequence: CASSFRDWSYEQYF.

This chain connects TRBV5-1 to TRBJ2-7; weak D call: TRBD1 (8 bases). This CDR3 is 19 amino acids long. Germline V gene data show CDR1 as SGHRS and CDR2 as YFSETQ. V lost 0 bases and J 2 bases, leaving 24 bases between the germline ends. The CDR3 nucleotides are TGCGCCAGCAGCTTGGAAGCGGGACAGGAGGGGTTTTGGCCCTACGAGCAGTACTTC. Translation: CASSLEAGQEGFWPYEQYF.

The V gene is TRBV27, the J gene TRBJ2-7; 9 nucleotides align to TRBD2. Trimming at V came to 7 bases and at J to 4 bases, leaving 5 bases not matched to a gene. The CDR3 extends over 13 amino acids. Per germline, CDR1 MNHEY and CDR2 SMNVEV (reference sequence). This chain's CDR3 is CASNPAGGYEQYF. The CDR3 DNA is TGTGCCAGCAACCCGGCGGGGGGGTACGAGCAGTACTTC.

The chain links TRBV9 to TRBJ1-2, with D maybe TRBD1 (5 bases). V dropped 4 bases and J dropped 4 bases, with 20 bases sitting between them. Germline V gene lookup returns CDR1 SGDLS and CDR2 YYNGEE. The CDR3 has 16 residues. The CDR3 nucleotides are TGTGCCAGCAGCACTGACCTTGGGGCTGACCCCTATGGCTACACCTTC. Translating gives CASSTDLGADPYGYTF.

The chain carries TRBV13 and TRBJ2-2; a possible D gene is TRBD1 (6 bases). Trimming took 1 base from V and 3 from J, leaving 9 bases between them. Germline V lookup: CDR1 PRHDT, CDR2 FYEKMQ (reference sequence). The length of the CDR3 is 15 residues. The CDR3 sequence: CASSLVAGDTGELFF. The CDR3 nucleotides read TGTGCCAGCAGCTTAGTGGCAGGGGACACCGGGGAGCTGTTTTTT.

Remarks on this clone: Other nucleotide sequences from this sample produce the same CDR3. This chain joins TRBV5-6 and TRBJ1-2; D not certain. This CDR3 is 12 amino acids long. Trimming left V 4 bases short and J 0 bases short, with 4 bases between. Germline V CDR1 and CDR2: SGHDT, YYEEEE. This CDR3 is CASSPSNYGYTF. CDR3 nucleotides: TGTGCCAGCAGCCCTTCTAACTATGGCTACACCTTC.

The CDR3 nucleotides are TGTGCCAGCAGCTACACCGGGGAAAAACTGTTTTTT. The encoded protein is CASSYTGEKLFF. The chain couples TRBV5-6 to TRBJ1-4; D not resolved. The germline CDR1 and CDR2 sequences are SGHDT and YYEEEE. The CDR3 sequence is 12 residues long. Trimming pared 3 bases from V and 8 bases from J, leaving 8 bases between.

This sequence joins TRBV28 and TRBJ2-1; D is perhaps TRBD2 (5 bases). V was trimmed by 3 bases and J by 4 bases, leaving 10 bases between them. The CDR3 has 14 residues. Looked up from germline, CDR1 is MDHEN and CDR2 is SYDVKM. The CDR3 loop reads CASSFVSGYNEQFF. As DNA, the CDR3 is TGTGCCAGCAGTTTCGTCAGCGGATACAATGAGCAGTTCTTC.

The chain is built from TRBV13 and TRBJ2-5; a weak D match, TRBD2 (6 bases). CDR3 length: 16 residues. Germline V gene data show CDR1 as PRHDT and CDR2 as FYEKMQ (reference sequence). V lost 0 bases and J 4 bases, leaving 15 bases between the germline ends. CDR3 region: CASSLGGLHLRETQYF. The CDR3 nucleotides read TGTGCCAGCAGCTTAGGGGGACTCCATCTACGAGAGACCCAGTACTTC.

The chain couples TRBV10-2 to TRBJ2-7; the D is unclear. CDR1 and CDR2 (germline): WSHSY, SAAADI. Trimming stripped 3 bases from V and 3 bases from J, with 15 bases between. This CDR3 region has 15 residues. CDR3 nucleotides: TGCGCCAGCAGTGAATTAGGCGAATCGGACTACGAGCAGTACTTC. Protein product: CASSELGESDYEQYF.

V is TRBV7-9 and J is TRBJ2-3; 7 bases align to TRBD1. The CDR3 has 14 amino acids. Germline CDR1 SEHNR, CDR2 FQNEAQ (reference sequence). V lost 4 bases and J lost 4; bases outside the gene matches: 5. The CDR3 protein is CASSSEGAADTQYF. DNA of the CDR3: TGTGCCAGCAGCTCAGAGGGGGCGGCAGATACGCAGTATTTT.

This CDR3 is CAWSVATSGIHNEQFF. The CDR3 nucleotides are TGTGCCTGGAGTGTGGCGACTAGCGGGATACACAATGAGCAGTTCTTC. The V gene is TRBV30, the J gene TRBJ2-1, with 11 bases identical to TRBD2. Trimming removed 0 bases from V and 5 bases from J; junction bases left unmatched: 6. Germline CDR1 GTSNPN, CDR2 SVGIG (reference sequence). There are 16 residues in the CDR3.

The CDR3 sequence is CASSARDRSSLHF. The DNA of the CDR3 is TGTGCCAGCAGCGCCCGGGACAGGTCATCCCTCCACTTT. V usage is TRBV13 and J usage is TRBJ1-6; 8 bases agree with TRBD1. Germline values: CDR1 PRHDT, CDR2 FYEKMQ (reference sequence). The CDR3 is made up of 13 amino acids. Trimming at V came to 5 bases and at J to 14 bases, leaving 8 bases not matched to a gene.

The rearrangement joins TRBV6-5 to TRBJ2-3; D is unclear. Trimming shortened V by 2 bases and J by 0 bases, and 12 bases separated the two germline ends. Germline V gene lookup returns CDR1 MNHEY and CDR2 SVGAGI. This CDR3 has 16 amino acids. The CDR3 loop reads CASSYNPATSTDTQYF. CDR3 nucleotides: TGTGCCAGCAGTTACAACCCAGCGACTAGCACAGATACGCAGTATTTT.